The T cell receptor (beta chain) under discussion was sequenced for a study of cytomegalovirus exposure and HLA in healthy donors. Overall study context: Later, an analysis reported that the 95 to 150 validation repertoires had used the same platform as the approximately 690 first-cohort repertoires. Study results and limitations: Published work reported that the classifier diagnosed cytomegalovirus status with high specificity and sensitivity. According to the study, about 180 TCR beta chains were cytomegalovirus-associated. Most TCR sequences showed up rarely, but some public TCRs showed up in many donors.

The CDR3 has 15 residues. Germline CDR1 and CDR2: LGHNA and YNFKEQ. V lost 0 bases and J 0 bases, leaving 8 bases between the germline ends. Sequenced by immunoSEQ multiplex PCR; TCRdb stores in-frame clones only, minus some. The sample lists 150,000 or so clones; roughly nine tenths were seen once. Note on this clone: The antigen is undetermined.

Source material: PBMCs. The chain carries TRBV4-2 and TRBJ2-5; D perhaps matches TRBD1 (5 bases). The clonotype originates from a woman between 18 and 30 years old in good health and CMV-seronegative. The CDR3 coding sequence is TGTGCCAGCAGCCAAGACAGGGCGTACCAAGAGACCCAGTACTTC. This encodes CASSQDRAYQETQYF.